Following are 21 T cell receptor beta chains from one sample sequenced in a study of T cells after posttransplantation cyclophosphamide. Methotrexate plus calcineurin inhibitor accompanied controls' myeloablative marrow transplants; sampling was 1 year later. Sequenced by immunoSEQ multiplex PCR; TCRdb stores in-frame clones only, minus some. This sample has 12,000 or so clones, with over 70% found just once. The sample here was PBMCs, taken 350 to 400 days after allogeneic stem cell transplant with calcineurin inhibitor and methotrexate. These receptors originate from a male patient in his 30s who received an allogeneic stem cell transplant from an unrelated donor, was CMV-positive, and had acute GVHD only. Some T cells may arise from the graft donor.

This chain uses TRBV10-3 with TRBJ2-7, with unresolved D. Germline V gene lookup returns CDR1 ENHRY and CDR2 SYGVKD. This CDR3 is 13 amino acids long. V was shortened by 10 bases and J by 3 bases, with 16 bases between the two germline ends. CDR3 DNA sequence: TGTGCCACTCTCTTAGGTCCGGGCTACGAGCAGTACTTC. It encodes CATLLGPGYEQYF.

V and J are TRBV25-1 and TRBJ2-7; D possibly corresponds to TRBD1 (6 bases). Germline CDR1 and CDR2: MGHDK and SYGVNS. V lost 2 bases to trimming and J lost 2 bases, with 13 bases between them. The CDR3 totals 15 residues. The chain's CDR3 is CASSEGRAGAYEQYF. The CDR3 DNA sequence: TGTGCCAGCAGTGAAGGTAGGGCAGGGGCCTACGAGCAGTACTTC.

This chain connects TRBV11-2 to TRBJ2-7; 8 bases fit TRBD1. This CDR3 has 14 residues. Germline lookup yields CDR1 SGHAT and CDR2 FQNNGV. After removal of 4 bases from V and 9 bases from J, the junction contained 11 bases not matched to a gene. Here the CDR3 reads CASSSPGQARGQYF. CDR3 sequence (DNA): TGTGCCAGCAGCTCTCCGGGACAGGCAAGGGGGCAGTACTTC.

The chain employs TRBV5-4 and TRBJ1-5; D is uncertain. Germline CDR1 and CDR2: SGHNT and YYREEE (reference sequence). This CDR3 is 12 amino acids long. V lost 4 bases and J 6 bases, leaving 8 bases between the germline ends. The CDR3: CASSLNSQPQHF. CDR3 DNA sequence: TGTGCCAGCAGCCTCAACTCTCAGCCCCAGCATTTT.

This clone was found once. The gene calls are TRBV5-1 and TRBJ2-7, with D possibly being TRBD2 (5 bases). Germline V gene lookup returns CDR1 SGHRS and CDR2 YFSETQ. The CDR3 is 14 amino acids. Between the trimmed V and J ends, which lost 4 bases and 0 bases, there was a span of 11 bases. CDR3 in DNA: TGCGCCAGCAGCGGGAGACTGCCCTCCTACGAGCAGTACTTC. This translates into CASSGRLPSYEQYF.

This chain uses TRBV19 with TRBJ1-5; TRBD1 aligns across 7 bases. The trim removed 2 bases at V and 2 bases at J, leaving 9 bases unmatched. There are 17 residues in the CDR3. The germline V gene encodes CDR1 LNHDA and CDR2 SQIVND (reference sequence). The CDR3 spells CASSIRISTGGNQPQHF. The CDR3, as DNA: TGTGCCAGTAGTATACGTATATCCACAGGGGGCAATCAGCCCCAGCATTTT.

This chain links TRBV9 with TRBJ2-2; 13 bases line up with TRBD2. This CDR3 spans 21 amino acids. The trim removed 6 bases at V and 4 bases at J, leaving 21 bases unmatched. Germline-derived CDR1 and CDR2 are SGDLS and YYNGEE. The CDR3 nucleotides are TGTGCCAGCACCCCTGAAGGACTAGCGGGAGAGGGGGGAAGCGGCACCGGGGAGCTGTTTTTT. Its translation is CASTPEGLAGEGGSGTGELFF.

V gene TRBV6-6 combines with J gene TRBJ1-2; 8 bases map to TRBD1. Per the germline V gene, CDR1 is MNHNY and CDR2 is SVGAGI (reference sequence). This CDR3 has 15 residues. The J segment lost 7 bases and the V segment lost 0 bases, leaving 7 bases of the junction unmatched. CDR3 in amino acids: CASSYSTQGASGYTF. The CDR3, as DNA: TGTGCCAGCAGTTACTCGACTCAGGGGGCATCTGGCTACACCTTC.

The V and J genes are TRBV5-4 and TRBJ2-7, with TRBD1 identical over 7 bases. From germline, CDR1 is SGHNT and CDR2 YYREEE (reference sequence). Trimming cost V 2 bases and J 5 bases; bases outside gene matches: 4. The CDR3 totals 13 residues. The CDR3 reads CASSFRDSDEQYF. The CDR3, as DNA: TGTGCCAGCAGCTTCCGGGACAGTGACGAGCAGTACTTC.

The rearrangement links TRBV29-1 to TRBJ2-7; no definite D call. Trimming pared 5 bases from V and 2 bases from J, leaving 13 bases between. This CDR3 contains 13 residues. Germline V gives CDR1 SQVTM, CDR2 ANQGSEA. The CDR3 loop reads CSVRQAPAYEQYF. Here the CDR3 DNA reads TGCAGCGTTCGGCAAGCGCCGGCCTACGAGCAGTACTTC.

The chain is built from TRBV7-6 and TRBJ2-1; D gene uncertain. V lost 5 bases, J lost 0 bases, and 14 bases lay in between. CDR3 length: 16 residues. Germline lookup yields CDR1 SGHVS and CDR2 FNYEAQ. CDR3 protein: CASSRKWRSSYNEQFF. CDR3 bases: TGTGCCAGCAGCCGGAAATGGAGAAGCTCCTACAATGAGCAGTTCTTC.

This chain links TRBV27 with TRBJ1-1; D might be TRBD1 (5 bases). CDR3 length: 14 residues. Germline V gives CDR1 MNHEY, CDR2 SMNVEV (reference sequence). V gave up 2 bases and J gave up 5 bases, with 12 bases separating them. The CDR3 DNA is TGTGCCAGCAGTTTAGGGGCGAGGAATACTGAAGCTTTCTTT. As protein: CASSLGARNTEAFF.

This chain uses TRBV5-1 with TRBJ2-5, with 9 bases fitting TRBD1. The CDR3 covers 15 residues. Germline CDR1 is SGHRS and CDR2 is YFSETQ. Losses at the gene ends were 4 bases for V and 0 bases for J; bases not matched to a gene: 4. The CDR3 sequence is CASSQDRGNQETQYF. The CDR3 bases are TGCGCCAGCAGCCAGGACAGGGGTAACCAAGAGACCCAGTACTTC.

The chain has TRBV18 and TRBJ2-7; D may be TRBD2 (7 bases). The CDR3 totals 17 residues. Trimming removed 3 bases from V and 0 bases from J, with 18 bases in between. Germline CDR1 KGHSH, CDR2 LQKENI. This chain's CDR3 is CASSPGRGRGSSYEQYF. As DNA, the CDR3 is TGTGCCAGCTCACCCGGCCGGGGGAGGGGGAGCTCCTACGAGCAGTACTTC.

The chain joins TRBV5-4 to TRBJ1-1, with D perhaps TRBD1 (6 bases). CDR3 size: 15 residues. Trimming took off 3 bases at V and 5 bases at J, with 17 bases between the two ends. CDR1 and CDR2 (germline): SGHNT, YYREEE (reference sequence). The CDR3 nucleotides are TGTGCCAGCAGCTCCACTCGGGGGGCGGGGACTGAAGCTTTCTTT. It translates to CASSSTRGAGTEAFF.

The gene calls are TRBV5-4 and TRBJ2-2, with 9 positions matching TRBD2. The CDR3 sequence is 16 residues long. The germline CDR1 and CDR2 sequences are SGHNT and YYREEE (reference sequence). The junction had 11 bases not matched to a gene; V was cut back by 7 bases and J by 4 bases. CDR3 in DNA: TGTGCCAGCCAATGGGCGGGAGGGCCGGGCACCGGGGAGCTGTTTTTT. It codes for CASQWAGGPGTGELFF.

The V and J genes are TRBV7-6 and TRBJ2-7; a weak D match, TRBD2 (5 bases). The CDR3 contains 15 residues. Germline values: CDR1 SGHVS, CDR2 FNYEAQ. V was cut by 1 base and J by 5 bases, with 15 bases left in between. This chain's CDR3 is CASSLEPGLLNEQYF. The CDR3 nucleotides are TGTGCCAGCAGCTTAGAGCCGGGATTACTCAACGAGCAGTACTTC.

CDR3 nucleotide sequence: TGTGCCAGCAGCAGAGACATATCCTCCTACAATGAGCAGTTCTTC. It codes for CASSRDISSYNEQFF. The V call is TRBV7-9, the J call TRBJ2-1; D is uncertain. CDR1 and CDR2 from the germline V gene are SEHNR and FQNEAQ (reference sequence). V lost 5 bases and J lost 0, with 11 bases in between. This CDR3 comprises 15 residues.

The count of this clone is one. The chain couples TRBV7-8 to TRBJ1-5; 7 positions match TRBD1. V was clipped by 0 bases and J by 9 bases; unmatched bases: 8. CDR3 size: 15 residues. The germline CDR1 and CDR2 sequences are SGHVS and FQNEAQ. The CDR3 DNA reads as TGTGCCAGCAGCTTAGCGGAAAGGGGGCCCGCGCCCCAGCATTTT. It encodes CASSLAERGPAPQHF.

The chain combines TRBV23-1 with TRBJ1-2, with D possibly being TRBD1 (6 bases). TRBV23-1 is classed as an ORF, of uncertain function. V shed 4 bases and J shed 3 bases, with 18 bases lying between them. This CDR3 spans 16 amino acids. CDR3 bases: TGCGCCAGCAGTCTGATCTTCACAGGGCCTTACTATGGCTACACCTTC. This translates into CASSLIFTGPYYGYTF.

V gene TRBV4-1 combines with J gene TRBJ2-3, with no clear D. V lost 1 base, J lost 4 bases, and 9 bases lay in between. Germline CDR1 reads MGHRA; CDR2 reads YSYEKL. CDR3 length: 14 amino acids. CDR3 region: CASSQAVSPDTQYF. As DNA, the CDR3 is TGCGCCAGCAGCCAAGCCGTTAGCCCAGATACGCAGTATTTT.